The subject of this entry is one T cell receptor (beta chain). Its target is not known. cDNA libraries for TCR beta contained unique molecular identifiers. TCRdb re-derived calls from the PCR reads in MiXCR, one entry per CDR3 protein. Here the sample spans approximately 630,000 distinct CDR3 sequences, roughly three fifths being singletons. The sample is drawn from a study of post-analysis software for immune sequencing data. In the study overall: Courses of disease covered relapsing-remitting, secondary progressive and progressive-relapsing multiple sclerosis. Study outcomes and limitations: By F measure, strong co-clustering occurred among samples prepared in the same batch. Multiple sclerosis patients had significantly lower normalized Chao1 diversity than controls.

This TCR derives from a girl between 2 and 10 years old with multiple sclerosis. The specimen was blood.

The CDR3, as DNA: TGTGCCAGCAGTTTAGCCCCGGGACAGGGGCTCAATGAGCAGTTCTTC. Translated: CASSLAPGQGLNEQFF. This chain connects TRBV12-3 or TRBV12-4 to TRBJ2-1, with 10 bases fitting TRBD1. V gave up 0 bases and J gave up 6 bases; unmatched junction bases: 5. The CDR3 length is 16 residues.